This entry features one T cell receptor (beta chain) sequence. The germline gives CDR1 MNHNS, CDR2 SASEGT. The length of the CDR3 is 18 residues. V shed 0 bases and J shed 1 base, with 16 bases lying between them. The TCR beta repertoire was assessed by survey-level immunoSEQ sequencing. The assay was immunoSEQ multiplex PCR, and TCRdb's table has in-frame clones only and misses some. In the table there are about 68,000 clones, 85% to 95% of which are singletons. The chain combines TRBV6-1 with TRBJ1-5, with D unclear. The receptor comes from a man aged 35 to 55 with rheumatoid arthritis. Sequenced: PBMCs. The CDR3 here is CASSEAGFWGESNQPQHF. DNA for the CDR3: TGTGCCAGCAGTGAAGCAGGTTTTTGGGGTGAAAGCAATCAGCCCCAGCATTTT.